This T cell receptor (beta chain) originates from a study of blood T cell repertoires in COVID-19. The overall study: PBMCs, B-cell-depleted T cells, or T cells provided the cDNA or gDNA that made up the material.

Trimming cost V 6 bases and J 2 bases; bases outside gene matches: 5. Germline CDR1 is MNHEY and CDR2 is SVGAGI. The CDR3 is 15 amino acids. Generated by immunoSEQ multiplex PCR, the TCRdb table keeps only in-frame clones and is missing some. This table has about 280,000 clones, about 83% appearing once. Each participant's cohort was designated according to participant-reported clinical history. Two negative PCRs, clearance, or symptom resolution had been documented for recovered Cohort 3 donors. This clone was recorded once. This rearrangement joins TRBV6-5 to TRBJ2-1, with 9 bases that match TRBD2. This TCR came from a woman aged 40 to 50 who had recovered from COVID-19. The sample comprised PBMCs or T cells enriched from blood (not recorded which). This CDR3 reads CASSATSGTYNEQFF. CDR3 DNA sequence: TGTGCCAGCAGCGCGACTAGCGGAACCTACAATGAGCAGTTCTTC.